This T cell receptor beta chain was identified in a study of tumor-infiltrating lymphocytes in glioblastoma multiforme. Findings and caveats of the study: The TCR and somatic mutation analysis included just one glioblastoma patient.

This clonotype counts as medium-sized. The antigen remains unidentified. TCR beta libraries were built from RNA through three nested multiplex PCR rounds using modified ARM-PCR. TCRdb re-analysed the multiplex PCR reads in MiXCR, keeping a single row per CDR3 protein. This table holds more than 10,000 distinct CDR3 sequences, around 68% found once. The CDR3 is made up of 13 amino acids. Per germline, CDR1 SQVTM and CDR2 ANQGSEA. The V end lost 3 bases, the J end lost 0 bases, and 6 bases lay between the germline ends. The rearrangement uses TRBV29-1 and TRBJ2-1; D not resolved. Sequenced sample: brain tumor tissue. The source is a male donor with glioblastoma. The CDR3 here is CSVEDTSYNEQFF. The CDR3, as DNA: TGCAGCGTTGAGGATACCTCCTACAATGAGCAGTTCTTC.